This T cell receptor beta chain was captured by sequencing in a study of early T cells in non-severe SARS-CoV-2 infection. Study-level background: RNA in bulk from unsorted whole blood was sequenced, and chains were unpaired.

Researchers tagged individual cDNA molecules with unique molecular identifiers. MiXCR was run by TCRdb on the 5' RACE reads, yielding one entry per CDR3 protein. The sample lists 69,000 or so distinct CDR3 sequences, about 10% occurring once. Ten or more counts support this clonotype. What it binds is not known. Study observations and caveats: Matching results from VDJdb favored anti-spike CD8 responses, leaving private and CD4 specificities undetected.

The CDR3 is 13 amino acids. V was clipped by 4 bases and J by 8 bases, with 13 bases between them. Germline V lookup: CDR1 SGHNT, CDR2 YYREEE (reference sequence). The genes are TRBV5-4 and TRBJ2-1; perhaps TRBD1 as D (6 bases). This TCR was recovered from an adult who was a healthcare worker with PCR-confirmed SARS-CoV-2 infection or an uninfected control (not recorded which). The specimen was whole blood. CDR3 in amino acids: CASSQQGGDEQFF. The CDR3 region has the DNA TGTGCCAGCAGCCAACAGGGTGGGGATGAGCAGTTCTTC.